This TCR beta chain was sequenced in a study of shared clonotypes between healthy human individuals. Turning to this clone: Its antigen is unknown. An end of the junction does not agree with germline; a read error may underlie this.

Positively selected for CCR7, the CD45RO-negative cells used as naive CD8 cells excluded terminally differentiated effector memory CD45RA+ cells. All donors qualified as healthy HIV-negative adults and had experienced no recent acute infections or vaccinations. The DNA input per sorted-subset replicate PCR was roughly 180 ng, corresponding to some 33,000 T cell genomes. Sequencing was performed with immunoSEQ multiplex PCR; in TCRdb, only in-frame clones are kept and a portion is missing. The sample comprises about 2.1 million clones, 90% to 95% of which are singletons, and 1.7% rests with the top ten. Per germline, CDR1 SGHRS and CDR2 YFSETQ. The CDR3 is made up of 14 amino acids. Study-wide results and limits: Across a handful of donors, naive CD4 shared 5% to 6%, naive CD8 3.5% to 4%, memory CD4 about 2.5%, memory CD8 0.4% to 0.5%.

The sequence derives from a man between 18 and 35 years old in good health. Some clones in this sample may be carry-over from other donors' samples. Material for sequencing was naive CD8+ T cells from PBMCs. The chain uses TRBV5-1 and TRBJ2-7; D tentatively fits TRBD1 or TRBD2 (6 bases each). The CDR3 sequence is CASSLGGTPEEQYF. The CDR3 bases are TGCGCCAGCAGTTTGGGGGGCACCCCAGAAGAGCAGTACTTC.